A single sample is the source of the 8 T cell receptor beta chains below, sequenced in a study of CD8+ T cells in alopecia areata. cDNA prepared by RNA extraction and subsequent reverse transcription served as the template for sequencing. This table comes from immunoSEQ multiplex PCR, and its TCRdb copy is limited to in-frame clones, with some not included. Found here are around 210,000 clones, roughly 50% of them singletons; the top ten hold nearly 5%. Sequencing input: CD8+ T cells sorted from blood. The receptors were sampled from a human donor in good health.

This rearrangement joins TRBV4-1 to TRBJ1-1, with no clear D. Deletions cut 2 bases from V and 3 bases from J, with 22 bases between. Germline lookup yields CDR1 MGHRA and CDR2 YSYEKL. The CDR3 is 18 amino acids. CDR3 in DNA: TGCGCCAGCAGCCAAAGTCTTACGGGTCCGTCCATCGACACTGAAGCTTTCTTT. This gives the protein CASSQSLTGPSIDTEAFF.

This clone was seen once. The chain couples TRBV9 to TRBJ1-1; D remains unclear. This CDR3 region has 14 residues. V shed 0 bases and J shed 4 bases, with 10 bases lying between them. Germline assignment: CDR1 SGDLS and CDR2 YYNGEE. The CDR3 region is CASSVVKGSTEAFF. Here the CDR3 DNA reads TGTGCCAGCAGCGTAGTAAAGGGAAGCACTGAAGCTTTCTTT.

This clone came up a few times. The CDR3 sequence is CASSSPRTDSNQPQHF. The CDR3 DNA sequence: TGTGCCAGTAGCTCCCCCAGAACTGATAGCAATCAGCCCCAGCATTTT. The chain carries TRBV19 and TRBJ1-5; D ambiguous. V was clipped by 6 bases and J by 0 bases, with 15 bases between them. Germline V gene sequence: CDR1 LNHDA, CDR2 SQIVND (reference sequence). The CDR3 is made up of 16 amino acids.

J is TRBJ1-2 and V is TRBV27; 11 bases are a match to TRBD1. The CDR3 is 15 residues long. Germline-derived CDR1 and CDR2 are MNHEY and SMNVEV (reference sequence). V dropped 5 bases and J dropped 3; count of bases not matched to a gene: 5. CDR3 sequence reads: CASSPGQGAHYGYTF. DNA for the CDR3: TGTGCCAGCAGTCCAGGACAGGGGGCACACTATGGCTACACCTTC.

The chain carries TRBV27 and TRBJ2-5; D perhaps matches TRBD2 (5 bases). The CDR3 runs 13 residues. V was cut by 7 bases and J by 7 bases, with 16 bases left in between. Germline loops: CDR1 MNHEY, CDR2 SMNVEV (reference sequence). The CDR3 loop is CASMPSWTRTQYF. CDR3 nucleotides: TGTGCCAGCATGCCTAGCTGGACCCGGACCCAGTACTTC.

CDR3 sequence: CARGNPGTGSQNIQYF. DNA of the CDR3: TGTGCCAGGGGGAATCCCGGGACAGGGAGCCAGAACATTCAGTACTTC. V and J are TRBV19 and TRBJ2-4; 9 nucleotides line up with TRBD1. Germline CDR1 LNHDA, CDR2 SQIVND (reference sequence). J gave up 7 bases and V 9 bases, and 16 bases lay outside the gene matches. CDR3 length: 16 amino acids.

The chain employs TRBV13 and TRBJ2-3; TRBD2 matches 8 bases. CDR3 size: 15 residues. Trimming at V came to 8 bases and at J to 5 bases, leaving 12 bases not matched to a gene. The germline V gene encodes CDR1 PRHDT and CDR2 FYEKMQ (reference sequence). CDR3 sequence reads: CASGAGRGGRDTQYF. In DNA form, the CDR3 reads TGTGCCAGCGGCGCCGGACGGGGGGGAAGAGATACGCAGTATTTT.

The genes are TRBV5-4 and TRBJ2-5; TRBD2 matches 7 bases. The CDR3 runs 15 residues. J lost 3 bases, V lost 8 bases, and 13 bases had no gene match. Germline V CDR1 and CDR2: SGHNT, YYREEE (reference sequence). The CDR3 nucleotides are TGTGCCAGTACCCCCGGGACTAAAATCGAAGAGACCCAGTACTTC. It yields the protein CASTPGTKIEETQYF.